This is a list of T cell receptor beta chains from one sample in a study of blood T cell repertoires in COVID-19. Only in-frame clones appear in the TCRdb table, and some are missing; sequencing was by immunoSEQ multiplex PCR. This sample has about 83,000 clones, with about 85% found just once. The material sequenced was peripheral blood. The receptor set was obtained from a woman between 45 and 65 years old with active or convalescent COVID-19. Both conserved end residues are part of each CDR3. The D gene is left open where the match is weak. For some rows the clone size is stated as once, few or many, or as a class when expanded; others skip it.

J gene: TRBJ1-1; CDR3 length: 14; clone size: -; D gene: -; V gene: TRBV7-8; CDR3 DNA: TGTGCCAGCAGCTTAGTGGGGCATGCCCCTGAAGCTTTCTTT; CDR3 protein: CASSLVGHAPEAFF
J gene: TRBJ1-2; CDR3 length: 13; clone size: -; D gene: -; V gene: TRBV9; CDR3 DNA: TGTGCCAGCAGCGTTTTACAGAACTATGGCTACACCTTC; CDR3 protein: CASSVLQNYGYTF
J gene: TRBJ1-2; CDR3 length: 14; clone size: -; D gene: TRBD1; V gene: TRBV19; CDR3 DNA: TGTGCCAGTAGTAGCCGGGACAGTATCTATGGCTACACCTTC; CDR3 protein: CASSSRDSIYGYTF
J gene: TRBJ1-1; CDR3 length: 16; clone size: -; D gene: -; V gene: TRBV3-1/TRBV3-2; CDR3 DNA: TGTGCCAGCAGCCAGGGCTGGGTGGTGGAGAACACTGAAGCTTTCTTT; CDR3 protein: CASSQGWVVENTEAFF
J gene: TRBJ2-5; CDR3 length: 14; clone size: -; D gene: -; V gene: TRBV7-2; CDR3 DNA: TGTGCCAGCAGCTTCCGACAGTTACAAGAGACCCAGTACTTC; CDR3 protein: CASSFRQLQETQYF
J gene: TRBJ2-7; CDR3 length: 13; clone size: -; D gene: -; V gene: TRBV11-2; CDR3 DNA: TGTGCCAGCAGCTTCGGCCGGGACTACGAGCAGTACTTC; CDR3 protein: CASSFGRDYEQYF
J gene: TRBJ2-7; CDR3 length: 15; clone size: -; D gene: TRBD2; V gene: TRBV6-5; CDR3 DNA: TGTGCCAGCAGAGCTATTAGCGGGAGCTCCTACGAGCAGTACTTC; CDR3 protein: CASRAISGSSYEQYF
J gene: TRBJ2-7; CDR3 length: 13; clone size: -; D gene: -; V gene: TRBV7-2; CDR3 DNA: TGTGCCAGCAGCTTAGCGAAAGGAGGCGAGCAGTACTTC; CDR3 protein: CASSLAKGGEQYF
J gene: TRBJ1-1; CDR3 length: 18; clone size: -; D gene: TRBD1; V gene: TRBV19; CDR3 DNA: TGTGCCACCCCATCGGAGGACAGGGAGAAGAACGGGAACACTGAAGCTTTCTTT; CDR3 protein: CATPSEDREKNGNTEAFF
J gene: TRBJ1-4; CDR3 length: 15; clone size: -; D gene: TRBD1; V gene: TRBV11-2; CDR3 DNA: TGTGCCAGCAGCCCCCGACAGGGAGGTAGTGAAAAACTGTTTTTT; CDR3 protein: CASSPRQGGSEKLFF
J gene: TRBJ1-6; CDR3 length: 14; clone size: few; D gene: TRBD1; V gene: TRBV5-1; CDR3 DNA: TGCGCCAGCAGATTCGACAGGGGGAGGTCACCCCTCCACTTT; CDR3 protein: CASRFDRGRSPLHF
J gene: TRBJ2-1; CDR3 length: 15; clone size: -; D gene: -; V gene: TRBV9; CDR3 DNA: TGTGCCAGCAGCGTTTCAGGGGAGATGGCGAATGAGCAGTTCTTC; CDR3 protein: CASSVSGEMANEQFF
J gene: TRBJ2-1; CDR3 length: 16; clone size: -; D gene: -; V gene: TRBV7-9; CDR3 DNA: TGTGCCAGCAGCTTAGCAGGGGGCGGGGAGTACAATGAGCAGTTCTTC; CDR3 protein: CASSLAGGGEYNEQFF
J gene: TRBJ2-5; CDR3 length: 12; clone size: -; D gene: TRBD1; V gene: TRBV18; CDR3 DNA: TGTGCCAGCTCAAACAGGGGAGAGACCCAGTACTTC; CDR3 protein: CASSNRGETQYF
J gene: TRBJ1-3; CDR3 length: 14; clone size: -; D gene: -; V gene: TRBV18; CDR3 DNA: TGTGCCAGCTCACAACAGGTCTCTGGAAACACCATATATTTT; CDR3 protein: CASSQQVSGNTIYF
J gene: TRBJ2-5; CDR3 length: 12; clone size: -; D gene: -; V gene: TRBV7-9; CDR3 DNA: TGTGCCAGCAACAGCTTGCGAGAGACCCAGTACTTC; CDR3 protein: CASNSLRETQYF
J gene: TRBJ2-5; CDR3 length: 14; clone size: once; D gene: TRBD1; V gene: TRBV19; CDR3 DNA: TGTGCCAGTAGTATTCAGGGGGCCCCAGAGACCCAGTACTTC; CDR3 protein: CASSIQGAPETQYF
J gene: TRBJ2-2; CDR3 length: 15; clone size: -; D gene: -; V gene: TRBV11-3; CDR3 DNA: TGTGCCAGCAGCTCTGGCGGCGCGAACACCGGGGAGCTGTTTTTT; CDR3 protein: CASSSGGANTGELFF
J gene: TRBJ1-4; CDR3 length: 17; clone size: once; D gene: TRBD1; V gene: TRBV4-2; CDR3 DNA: TGTGCCAGCAGCCAAGCCGGACAGGGCACAACTAATGAAAAACTGTTTTTT; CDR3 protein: CASSQAGQGTTNEKLFF
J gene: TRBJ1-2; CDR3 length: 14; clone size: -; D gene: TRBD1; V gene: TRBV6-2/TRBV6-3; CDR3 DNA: TGTGCCAGCAGTTACGAGGACAGGTTATATGGCTACACCTTC; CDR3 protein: CASSYEDRLYGYTF
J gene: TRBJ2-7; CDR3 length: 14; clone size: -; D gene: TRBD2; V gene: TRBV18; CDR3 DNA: TGTGCCAGCTCAGAGCGGGGGGCCAACTACGAGCAGTACTTC; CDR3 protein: CASSERGANYEQYF
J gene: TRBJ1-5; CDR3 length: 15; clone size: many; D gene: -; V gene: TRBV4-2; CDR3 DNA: TGTGCCAGCAGCCGTGGACAGAATAGCAATCAGCCCCAGCATTTT; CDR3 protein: CASSRGQNSNQPQHF
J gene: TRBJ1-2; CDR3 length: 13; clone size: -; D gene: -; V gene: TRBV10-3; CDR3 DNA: TGTGCCGTATCTAAGACAGGAGTAAATGGCTACACCTTC; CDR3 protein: CAVSKTGVNGYTF
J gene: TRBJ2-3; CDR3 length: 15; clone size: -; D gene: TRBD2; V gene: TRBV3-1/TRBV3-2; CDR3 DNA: TGTGCCAGCAGCCAACTAGCGGGGTCCCGCGATACGCAGTATTTT; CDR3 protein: CASSQLAGSRDTQYF
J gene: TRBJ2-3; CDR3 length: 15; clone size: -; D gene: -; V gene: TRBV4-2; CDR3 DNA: TGTGCCAGCAGCCTGGGGGGGGCGAGCACAGATACGCAGTATTTT; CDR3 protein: CASSLGGASTDTQYF
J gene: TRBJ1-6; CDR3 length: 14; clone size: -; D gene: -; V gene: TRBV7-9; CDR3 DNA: TGTGCCAGCAGCTTAGCGGTCGGGGATTCACCCCTCCACTTT; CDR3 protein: CASSLAVGDSPLHF
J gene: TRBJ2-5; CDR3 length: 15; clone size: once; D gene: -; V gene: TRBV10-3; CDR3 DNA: TGTGCCATCAGTGTAGACCGAGGGACTGTCGAGACCCAGTACTTC; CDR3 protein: CAISVDRGTVETQYF
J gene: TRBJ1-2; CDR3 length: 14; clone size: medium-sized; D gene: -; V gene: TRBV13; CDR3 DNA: TGTGCCAGCAGCGACCGCCGGGGAGTTTATGGCTACACCTTC; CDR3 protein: CASSDRRGVYGYTF
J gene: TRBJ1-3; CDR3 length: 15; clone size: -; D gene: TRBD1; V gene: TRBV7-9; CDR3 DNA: TGTGCCAGCAGCCCCCGGGACAGCTCTGGAAACACCATATATTTT; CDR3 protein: CASSPRDSSGNTIYF
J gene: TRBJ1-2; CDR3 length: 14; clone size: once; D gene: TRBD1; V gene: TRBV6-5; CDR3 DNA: TGTGCCAGCAGAATTGGGACAGGGCTCTATGGCTACACCTTC; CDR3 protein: CASRIGTGLYGYTF
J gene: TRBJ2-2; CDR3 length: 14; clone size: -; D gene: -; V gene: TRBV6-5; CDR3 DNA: TGTGCCAGCAGTATGATCCAGGGGACCGGGGAGCTGTTTTTT; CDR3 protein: CASSMIQGTGELFF
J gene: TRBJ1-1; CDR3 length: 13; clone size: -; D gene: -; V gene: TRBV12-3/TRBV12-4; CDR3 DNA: TGTGCCAGCATCCAGAGGGTGGGCACTGAAGCTTTCTTT; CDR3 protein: CASIQRVGTEAFF
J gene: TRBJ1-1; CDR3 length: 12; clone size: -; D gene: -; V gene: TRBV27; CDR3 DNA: TGTGCCACCAGACTTGGGAACACTGAAGCTTTCTTT; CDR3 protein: CATRLGNTEAFF
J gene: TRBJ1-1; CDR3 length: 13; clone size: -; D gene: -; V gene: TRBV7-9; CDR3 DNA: TGTGCCAGCAGCTTTCGCAGGGATACTGAAGCTTTCTTT; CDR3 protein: CASSFRRDTEAFF
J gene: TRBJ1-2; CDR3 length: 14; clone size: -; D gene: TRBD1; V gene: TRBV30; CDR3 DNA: TGTGCCTGGAGCCTATCCGGGACAGGGTTCGGGTACACCTTC; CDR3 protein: CAWSLSGTGFGYTF
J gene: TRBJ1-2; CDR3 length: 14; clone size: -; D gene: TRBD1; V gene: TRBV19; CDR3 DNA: TGTGCCAGTAGTATTGACAGGGGGCTCTATGGCTACACCTTC; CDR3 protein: CASSIDRGLYGYTF
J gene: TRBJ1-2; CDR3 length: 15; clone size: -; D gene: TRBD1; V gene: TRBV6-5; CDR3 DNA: TGTGCCAGCAGTTACAGGGGGCAGACCCACTATGGCTACACCTTC; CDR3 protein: CASSYRGQTHYGYTF
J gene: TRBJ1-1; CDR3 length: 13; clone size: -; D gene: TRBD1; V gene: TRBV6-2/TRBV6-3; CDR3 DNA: TGTGCCAGCAGCAGGGGGCGGGACACTGAAGCTTTCTTT; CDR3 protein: CASSRGRDTEAFF
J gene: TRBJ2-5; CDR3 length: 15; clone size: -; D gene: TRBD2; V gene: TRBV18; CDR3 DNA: TGTGCCAGCTCACTCCTTAGCGGGGACCAAGAGACCCAGTACTTC; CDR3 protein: CASSLLSGDQETQYF
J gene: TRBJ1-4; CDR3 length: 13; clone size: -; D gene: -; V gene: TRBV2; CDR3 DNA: TGTGCCAGCAGTGGGGGACACTATGAAAAACTGTTTTTT; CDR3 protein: CASSGGHYEKLFF
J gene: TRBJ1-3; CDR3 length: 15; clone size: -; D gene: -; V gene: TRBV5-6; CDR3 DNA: TGTGCCAGCAGCCCAGACTCGCGCTCTGGAAACACCATATATTTT; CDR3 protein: CASSPDSRSGNTIYF
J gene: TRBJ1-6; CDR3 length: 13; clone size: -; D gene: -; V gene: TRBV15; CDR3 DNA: TGTGCCACCAGCAGGGAACAGACTTCACCCCTCCACTTT; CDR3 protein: CATSREQTSPLHF
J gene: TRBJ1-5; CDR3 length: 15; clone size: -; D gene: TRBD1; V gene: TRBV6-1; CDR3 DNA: TGTGCCAGCAGTGAGGGGACAGGGGGAGGCCAGCCCCAGCATTTT; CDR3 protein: CASSEGTGGGQPQHF
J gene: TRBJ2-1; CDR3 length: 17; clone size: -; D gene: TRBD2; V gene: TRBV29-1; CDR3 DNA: TGCAGCACGTTAGCGGGGTCCCTCCTTCTCTCCTACAATGAGCAGTTCTTC; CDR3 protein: CSTLAGSLLLSYNEQFF
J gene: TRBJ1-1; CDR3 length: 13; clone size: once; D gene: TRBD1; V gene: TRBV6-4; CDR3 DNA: TGTGCCAGCAGTGACTTAACAGGGGGTGAAGCTTTCTTT; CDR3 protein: CASSDLTGGEAFF
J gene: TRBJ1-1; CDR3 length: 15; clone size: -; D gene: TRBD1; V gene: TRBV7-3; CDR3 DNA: TGTGCCAGCAGCAAGGGGACAGGGAGGAACACTGAAGCTTTCTTT; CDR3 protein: CASSKGTGRNTEAFF
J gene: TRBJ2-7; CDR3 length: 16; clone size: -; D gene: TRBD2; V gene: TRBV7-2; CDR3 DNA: TGTGCCAGCAGCCCGGGACTAGCGAGGATCTCCTACGAGCAGTACTTC; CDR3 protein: CASSPGLARISYEQYF
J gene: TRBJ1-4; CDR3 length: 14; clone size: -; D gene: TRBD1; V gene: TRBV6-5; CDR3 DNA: TGTGCCAGCACCAACAGGGGGAGGAATGAAAAACTGTTTTTT; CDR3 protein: CASTNRGRNEKLFF
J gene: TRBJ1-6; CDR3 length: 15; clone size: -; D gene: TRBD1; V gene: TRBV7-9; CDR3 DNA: TGTGCCAGCAGCCGGGGACAGGGGGGAGGATCACCCCTCCACTTT; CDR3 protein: CASSRGQGGGSPLHF
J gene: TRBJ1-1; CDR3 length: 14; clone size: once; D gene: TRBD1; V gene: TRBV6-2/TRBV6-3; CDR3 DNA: TGTGCCAGCAGCAATGCCCCCGGGACAGGGGACGCTTTCTTT; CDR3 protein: CASSNAPGTGDAFF
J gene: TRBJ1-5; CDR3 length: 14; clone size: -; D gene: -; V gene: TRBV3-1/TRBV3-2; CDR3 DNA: TGTGCCAGCAGCCCCGACTCTGGCAATCAGCCCCAGCATTTT; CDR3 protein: CASSPDSGNQPQHF
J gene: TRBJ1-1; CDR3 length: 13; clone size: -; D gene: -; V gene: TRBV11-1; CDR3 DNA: TGTGCCAGCAGCCATCGCGGGGGGCTAGAAGCTTTCTTT; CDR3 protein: CASSHRGGLEAFF
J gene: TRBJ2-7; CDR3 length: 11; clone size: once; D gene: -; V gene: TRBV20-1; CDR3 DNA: TGCAGTGCCCAACTAGAAACCGAGCAGTACTTC; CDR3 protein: CSAQLETEQYF
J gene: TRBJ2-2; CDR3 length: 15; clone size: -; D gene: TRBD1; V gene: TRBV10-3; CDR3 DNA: TGTGCCATCAGCGACAGGGGGCAGGGGACCGGGGAGCTGTTTTTT; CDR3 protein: CAISDRGQGTGELFF
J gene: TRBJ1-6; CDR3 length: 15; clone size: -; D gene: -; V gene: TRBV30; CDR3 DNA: TGTGCCTGGAGTGTTGCCAGGGGTTATAATTCACCCCTCCACTTT; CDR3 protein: CAWSVARGYNSPLHF
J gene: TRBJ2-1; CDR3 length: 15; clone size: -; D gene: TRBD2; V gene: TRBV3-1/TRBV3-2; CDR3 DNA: TGTGCCAGCAGCCAGGGACTAGCGGATTCCAATGAGCAGTTCTTC; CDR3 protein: CASSQGLADSNEQFF
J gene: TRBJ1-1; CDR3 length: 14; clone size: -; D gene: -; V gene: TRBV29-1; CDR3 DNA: TGCAGCTGGAGAAGGGCGCGGGGGAACACTGAAGCTTTCTTT; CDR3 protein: CSWRRARGNTEAFF
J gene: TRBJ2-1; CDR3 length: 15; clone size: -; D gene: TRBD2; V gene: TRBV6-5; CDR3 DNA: TGTGCCAGCAGTTACTTGGGAGCGGGGGACAATGAGCAGTTCTTC; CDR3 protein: CASSYLGAGDNEQFF
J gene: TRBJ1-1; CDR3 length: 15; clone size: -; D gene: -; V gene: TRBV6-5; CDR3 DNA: TGTGCCAGCAGTTACTTTGCTACGCCCGGGACAGAAGCTTTCTTT; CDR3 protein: CASSYFATPGTEAFF
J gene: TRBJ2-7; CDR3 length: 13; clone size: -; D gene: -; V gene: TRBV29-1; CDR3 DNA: TGCAGCGTTTTGGGGACACCCGCCTACGAGCAGTACTTC; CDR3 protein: CSVLGTPAYEQYF